This T cell receptor (beta chain) was sequenced for a study of T cells in Graves' hyperthyroidism and ophthalmopathy. Study-wide points: In blood, most of the thyroid clonotypes expanded above 0.001 were also present. A model built on 13 V-J features separated ophthalmopathy from stable hyperthyroidism. Ophthalmopathy was predicted by the model a median of roughly 6.6 months ahead of onset.

The authors obtained PBMCs from over 7.5 ml of fresh peripheral blood. The sample holds a few counts of this clonotype. Its cognate antigen is unknown. TCR beta CDR3 region amplification was performed from RNA transcripts. TCR CDR3 regions were first amplified by RT-PCR with HTBI primers. One entry per CDR3 protein results from TCRdb running MiXCR on the multiplex PCR reads. Among approximately 640,000 distinct CDR3 sequences listed, about a sixth were seen once. The CDR3 extends over 16 amino acids. J gave up 2 bases and V 6 bases, and 14 bases lay outside the gene matches. CDR1 SQVTM and CDR2 ANQGSEA come from the germline V gene.

Source material: blood. The receptor's source is a woman in her 30s with Graves' hyperthyroidism. This sequence joins TRBV29-1 and TRBJ2-3; TRBD1 matches at 7 bases. In DNA form, the CDR3 reads TGCAGCGTGGTTACCGGGACAGATATTATCACAGATACGCAGTATTTT. It encodes CSVVTGTDIITDTQYF.